Each of the 2 T cell receptor beta chains below was sequenced from the same sample in a study of T cell responses to AZD1222 COVID-19 vaccine. Generated by immunoSEQ multiplex PCR, the TCRdb table keeps only in-frame clones and is missing some. The table records 90,000 to 120,000 clones, about 85% of them present only once. The source material was peripheral blood, sampled on day 0 of AZD1222 vaccination. Every receptor here comes from an adult in good health.

The chain combines TRBV3-1 (or the pseudogene TRBV3-2) with TRBJ2-7; D not certain. The CDR3 is made up of 12 amino acids. Trimming took off 4 bases at V and 10 bases at J, with 14 bases between the two ends. Germline V gene sequence: CDR1 LGHDT, CDR2 YNNKEL (reference sequence). DNA of the CDR3: TGTGCCAGCAGCCTTACATCAGCAAGCCAGTACTTC. Encoded protein: CASSLTSASQYF.

The V and J genes are TRBV5-1 and TRBJ2-6; unclear D gene. CDR1 is SGHRS and CDR2 is YFSETQ in the germline V gene. Trimming removed 4 bases at V and 0 bases at J, with 5 bases between. The CDR3 consists of 14 residues. CDR3 sequence reads: CASSTTSGANVLTF. The CDR3 DNA sequence: TGCGCCAGCAGCACGACCTCTGGGGCCAACGTCCTGACTTTC.